This T cell receptor beta chain was identified during a study of blood T cells in healthy people across ages (dated by TCRdb to between 2014 and 2017). With respect to the entire study: In model experiments, template switching captured about one uniquely barcoded TCR beta cDNA molecule for every two T cells. Donors were grouped into four age groups: young (average roughly 16 years), middle-aged (less than 40), aged (about 60) and long-lived (approximately 82). The study analyzed two additional independent replicas of 1 million unique cDNA reads from the same blood draw for two donors, one aged 18 to 29 and one aged 80 or older. To track age-related changes in TCR beta repertoire diversity, the study relied on deep sequencing normalized with unique cDNA molecular identifiers. To avoid experimental bias, donors of different ages were randomly spread across the sequencing lanes. Overall results and qualifications from the work: Because donor CMV infection status was unknown, age-related changes in expanded clonotypes were potentially confounded. Bulk unsorted PBMC profiling prevented conclusive comparison of naive and antigen-experienced compartments. Observed TCR beta diversity per million T cells fell roughly linearly with age, and a significant reduction was already apparent by age roughly 40. Total diversity estimates from one million sequenced T cells were considered lower bounds and underestimates. Compared with the aged group, the long-lived group had more naive CD4+ T cells, fewer expanded clones and increased TCR diversity, a pattern suggesting age selection. A strong correlation was found between observed TCR beta diversity and the percentage of naive T cells measured by flow cytometry.

The donors were 40 or so Caucasian individuals from Russia, aged roughly 6 to 100 years, who were systemically healthy. Each donor gave approximately 9.3 milliliters of peripheral blood, collected into EDTA-treated Vacutainer tubes. Ficoll-Paque density-gradient centrifugation was used to isolate PBMCs, with at least 6 million per sample. Total RNA, at least 6 micrograms per sample, was extracted from PBMCs with Trizol reagent. Naive CD45RAhigh/CD27high T cell percentages were measured by flow cytometry on a PBMC aliquot from every donor. The CDR3 sequence holds 15 residues, the cysteine and phenylalanine included. The DNA shown is the 45-base CDR3, in frame from base 1. Ends trimmed: V by 4 bases, J by 6 bases; bases unmatched to a gene: 4. The germline V gene (reference sequence) specifies SEHNR as CDR1 and FQNEAQ as CDR2. Concerning this clonotype: The clone's antigen remains unknown. No quality values exist for individual bases; no much larger clone is one base distant.

The library was produced with 5' RACE. Sequencing was carried out with an Illumina HiSeq 2500. A second PCR of roughly 7 to 11 cycles was performed with a sample-barcoded 5' primer and a J-beta primer mix. A template-switch 5' adaptor carrying 12 random nucleotides introduced a unique molecular identifier onto each TCR beta cDNA molecule. Each sample yielded at least 2.5 million CDR3-containing paired-end reads. First-strand cDNA was synthesized from all RNA with the Mint cDNA synthesis kit, primed by a TRBC-specific oligonucleotide. All cDNA was treated with uracil-DNA glycosylase and then went through a first 18-cycle PCR with the universal primers M1SS and BC2_uni_R. The source study handled its data this way. For normalization, 1 million high-quality reads, each with a distinct molecular identifier, were randomly selected from each sample. Reads sharing molecular identifiers were discarded rather than binned into consensus sequences. MiTCR, run with a Q25 quality threshold and the strictest error-elimination algorithm, handled CDR3 identification, clonotype clustering and error correction. Lower-bound total TCR beta diversity was estimated with a nonparametric unseen species model using Euler transformation. TCRdb passed the public sequencing reads through fastp at Q25 and MiXCR, retaining productive beta sequences. One record per CDR3 amino acid sequence lists the most common genes and DNA. TCRdb's processing, not the authors' own work, is the source of the V and J calls. This sample is represented by about 1.5 million distinct CDR3 sequences; approximately 39% of them were singletons. The ten largest clones take up about 4.1% of the sample.

The specimen sequenced was blood. The sequence was obtained from a woman aged 18-30 years in good health. The sequence is built from TRBV7-9 and TRBJ2-7, with TRBD2 matching 15 junction bases. The CDR3 is CASSSRTSGRVEQYF. The DNA reads as follows: TGTGCCAGCAGCTCTCGGACTAGCGGGAGGGTCGAGCAGTACTTC.